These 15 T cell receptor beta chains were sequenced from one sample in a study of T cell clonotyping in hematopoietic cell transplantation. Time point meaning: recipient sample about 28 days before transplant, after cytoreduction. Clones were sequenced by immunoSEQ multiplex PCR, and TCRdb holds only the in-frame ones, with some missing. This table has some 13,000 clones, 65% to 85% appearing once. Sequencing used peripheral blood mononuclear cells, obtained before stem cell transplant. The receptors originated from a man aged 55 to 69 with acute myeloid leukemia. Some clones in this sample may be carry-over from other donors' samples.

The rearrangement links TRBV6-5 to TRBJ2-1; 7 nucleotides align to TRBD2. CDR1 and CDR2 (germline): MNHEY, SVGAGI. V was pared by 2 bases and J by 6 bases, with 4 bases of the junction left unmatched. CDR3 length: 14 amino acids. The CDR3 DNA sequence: TGTGCCAGCAGTTACGGACTAGTCGGCAATGAGCAGTTCTTC. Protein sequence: CASSYGLVGNEQFF.

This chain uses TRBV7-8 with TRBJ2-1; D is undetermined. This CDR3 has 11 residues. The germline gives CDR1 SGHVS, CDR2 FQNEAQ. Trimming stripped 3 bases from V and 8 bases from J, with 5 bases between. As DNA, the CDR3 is TGTGCCAGCAGCTTTAGCCATGAGCAGTTCTTC. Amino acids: CASSFSHEQFF.

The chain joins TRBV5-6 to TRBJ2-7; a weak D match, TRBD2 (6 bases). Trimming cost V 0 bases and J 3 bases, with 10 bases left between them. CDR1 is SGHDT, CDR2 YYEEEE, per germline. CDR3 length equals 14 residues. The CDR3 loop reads CASSLGGDFYEQYF. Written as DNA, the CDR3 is TGTGCCAGCAGCTTGGGTGGGGACTTCTACGAGCAGTACTTC.

In DNA form, the CDR3 reads TGTGCAAGTCGCTTACTAAATACTTCAGGGGTTTGGGGCAAAAACATTCAGTACTTC. Translating it yields CASRLLNTSGVWGKNIQYF. The chain uses TRBV12-2 and TRBJ2-4; the table's D call of TRBD1 was not tested on the DNA. TRBV12-2 is a known pseudogene. The CDR3 contains 19 residues.

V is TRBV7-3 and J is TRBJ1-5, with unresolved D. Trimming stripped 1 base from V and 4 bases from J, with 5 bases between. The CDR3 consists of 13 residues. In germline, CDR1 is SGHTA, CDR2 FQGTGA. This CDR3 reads CASSLNPNQPQHF. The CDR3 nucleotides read TGTGCCAGCAGCTTAAACCCTAATCAGCCCCAGCATTTT.

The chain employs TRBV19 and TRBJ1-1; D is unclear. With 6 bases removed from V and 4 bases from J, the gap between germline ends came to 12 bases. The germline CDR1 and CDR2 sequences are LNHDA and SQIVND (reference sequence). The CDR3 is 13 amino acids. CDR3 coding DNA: TGTGCCAGTAGCCCCCCGGGTACCACTGAAGCTTTCTTT. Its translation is CASSPPGTTEAFF. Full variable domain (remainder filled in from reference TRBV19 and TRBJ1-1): DGGITQSPKYLFRKEGQNVTLSCEQNLNHDAMYWYRQDPGQGLRLIYYSQIVNDFQKGDIAEGYSVSREKKESFPLTVTSAQKNPTAFYLCASSPPGTTEAFFGQGTRLTVV.

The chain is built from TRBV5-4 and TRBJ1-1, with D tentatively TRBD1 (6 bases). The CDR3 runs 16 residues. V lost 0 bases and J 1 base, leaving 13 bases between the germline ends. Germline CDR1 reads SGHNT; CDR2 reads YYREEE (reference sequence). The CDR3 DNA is TGTGCCAGCAGCTTGGCGGGGGGACAACCGAACACTGAAGCTTTCTTT. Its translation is CASSLAGGQPNTEAFF.

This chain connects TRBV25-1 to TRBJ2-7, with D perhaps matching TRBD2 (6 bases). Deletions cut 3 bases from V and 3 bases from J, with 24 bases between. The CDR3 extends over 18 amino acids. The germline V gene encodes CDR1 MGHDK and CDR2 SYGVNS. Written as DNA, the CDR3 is TGTGCCAGCAGTGATTATGGGCCCCGGGGACGCGGGGTCTACGAGCAGTACTTC. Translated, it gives CASSDYGPRGRGVYEQYF.

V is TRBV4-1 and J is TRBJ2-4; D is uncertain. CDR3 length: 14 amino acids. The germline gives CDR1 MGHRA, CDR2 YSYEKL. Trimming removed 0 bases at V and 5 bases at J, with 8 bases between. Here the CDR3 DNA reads TGCGCCAGCAGCCAAGATGATGGCCAAAACATTCAGTACTTC. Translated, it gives CASSQDDGQNIQYF.

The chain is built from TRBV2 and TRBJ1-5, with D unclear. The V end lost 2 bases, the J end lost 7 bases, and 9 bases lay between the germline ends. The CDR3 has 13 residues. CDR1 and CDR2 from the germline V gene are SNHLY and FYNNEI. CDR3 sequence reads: CASSERVGQPQHF. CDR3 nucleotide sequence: TGTGCCAGCAGTGAAAGAGTAGGACAGCCCCAGCATTTT. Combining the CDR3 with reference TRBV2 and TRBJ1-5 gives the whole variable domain EPEVTQTPSHQVTQMGQEVILRCVPISNHLYFYWYRQILGQKVEFLVSFYNNEISEKSEIFDDQFSVERPDGSNFTLKIRSTKLEDSAMYFCASSERVGQPQHFGDGTRLSIL.

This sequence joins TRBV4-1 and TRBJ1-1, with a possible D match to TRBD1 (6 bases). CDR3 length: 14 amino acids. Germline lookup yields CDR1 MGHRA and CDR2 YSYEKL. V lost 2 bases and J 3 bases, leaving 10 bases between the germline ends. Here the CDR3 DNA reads TGCGCCAGCAGCCAAAACAGGGCCTACACTGAAGCTTTCTTT. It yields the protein CASSQNRAYTEAFF.

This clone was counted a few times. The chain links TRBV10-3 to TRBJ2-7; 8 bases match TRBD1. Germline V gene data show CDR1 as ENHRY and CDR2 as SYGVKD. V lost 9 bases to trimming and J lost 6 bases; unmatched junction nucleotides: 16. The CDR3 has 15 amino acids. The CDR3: CAIGQGSPPPLEQYF. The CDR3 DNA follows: TGTGCCATAGGACAGGGTTCTCCCCCGCCTCTCGAGCAGTACTTC.

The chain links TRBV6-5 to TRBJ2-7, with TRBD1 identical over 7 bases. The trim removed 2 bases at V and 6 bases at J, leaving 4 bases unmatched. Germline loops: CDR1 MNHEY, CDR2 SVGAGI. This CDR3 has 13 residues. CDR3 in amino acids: CASSYPGTAEQYF. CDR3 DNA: TGTGCCAGCAGTTACCCCGGGACAGCCGAGCAGTACTTC.

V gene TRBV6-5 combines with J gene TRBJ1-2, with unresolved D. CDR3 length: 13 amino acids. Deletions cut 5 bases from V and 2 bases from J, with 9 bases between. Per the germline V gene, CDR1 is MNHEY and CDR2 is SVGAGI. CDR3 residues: CASSTTPNYGYTF. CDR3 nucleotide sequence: TGTGCCAGCAGTACGACACCGAACTATGGCTACACCTTC.

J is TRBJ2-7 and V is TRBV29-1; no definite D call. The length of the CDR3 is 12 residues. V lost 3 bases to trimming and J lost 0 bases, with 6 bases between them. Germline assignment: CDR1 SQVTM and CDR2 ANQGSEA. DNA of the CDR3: TGCAGCGTTGAGGGCCCCTCCTACGAGCAGTACTTC. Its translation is CSVEGPSYEQYF.